The rows below give T cell receptor beta chains drawn from one sample of a study of T cell responses to AZD1222 COVID-19 vaccine. Method: immunoSEQ multiplex PCR; TCRdb's copy keeps in-frame clones and lacks some. This table has about 130,000 clones, around 90% appearing once. Specimen: peripheral blood, collected on day 0 of AZD1222 vaccination. The receptor source for this set is an adult in good health. Each CDR3 is given with its conserved first and last residue. The D gene is left open where the match is weak. Only some rows state a clone size, as once, few, many or a class for expanded clones.

V gene	D gene	J gene	clone size	CDR3 protein	CDR3 DNA
TRBV14	.	TRBJ1-1	.	CASGQLQGRTEAFF	TGTGCCAGCGGTCAACTTCAAGGGCGCACTGAAGCTTTCTTT
TRBV6-4	TRBD2	TRBJ2-3	once	CASSAPSGSSGAPDTQYF	TGTGCCAGCAGTGCTCCCAGCGGATCTAGCGGGGCCCCAGATACGCAGTATTTT
TRBV19	.	TRBJ1-1	.	CASRDFEWNTEAFF	TGTGCCAGTAGGGACTTTGAGTGGAACACTGAAGCTTTCTTT
TRBV9	.	TRBJ2-3	.	CASSVRTYYTDTQYF	TGTGCCAGCAGCGTAAGGACATACTACACAGATACGCAGTATTTT
TRBV3-1/TRBV3-2	.	TRBJ2-2	.	CASSWAGELFF	TGTGCCAGCTCCTGGGCCGGGGAGCTGTTTTTT
TRBV10-3	.	TRBJ1-1	.	CAISDPDGGHEAFF	TGTGCCATCAGTGACCCCGACGGCGGCCACGAAGCTTTCTTT
TRBV25-1	.	TRBJ1-1	.	CASSLSLHTEAFF	TGTGCCAGCAGTTTATCTTTGCATACTGAAGCTTTCTTT
TRBV10-2	.	TRBJ1-5	once	CASSDWESNQPQHF	TGCGCCAGCAGTGATTGGGAGTCGAATCAGCCCCAGCATTTT
TRBV15	.	TRBJ2-5	.	CATSRDARVQETQYF	TGTGCCACCAGCAGAGATGCCAGGGTCCAAGAGACCCAGTACTTC
TRBV18	TRBD1	TRBJ2-7	.	CASSPIGQGGSGEQYF	TGTGCCAGCTCACCTATCGGACAGGGGGGTTCGGGAGAGCAGTACTTC
TRBV29-1	.	TRBJ2-7	once	CSVEAGDSYEQYF	TGCAGCGTCGAAGCAGGGGACTCCTACGAGCAGTACTTC
TRBV27	.	TRBJ2-6	.	CASSLQGAGANVLTF	TGTGCCAGCAGTTTACAGGGAGCTGGGGCCAACGTCCTGACTTTC
TRBV11-3	.	TRBJ1-1	.	CASKKGGRLNTEAFF	TGTGCCAGCAAAAAAGGGGGGCGCCTGAACACTGAAGCTTTCTTT
TRBV6-1	TRBD1	TRBJ2-1	.	CASSATTGSSYNEQFF	TGTGCCAGCAGTGCCACGACAGGGAGCTCCTACAATGAGCAGTTCTTC
TRBV10-3	.	TRBJ1-6	.	CAISESIIDNLLHF	TGTGCCATCAGTGAGTCCATAATAGACAATCTCCTCCACTTT
TRBV29-1	.	TRBJ1-1	.	CSVDDGLNTEAFF	TGCAGCGTTGATGACGGCCTGAACACTGAAGCTTTCTTT
TRBV19	TRBD2	TRBJ2-7	few	CASSPRGLAGSTYSYEQYF	TGTGCCAGTAGTCCACGGGGACTAGCGGGATCTACTTATTCTTACGAGCAGTACTTC
TRBV4-3	.	TRBJ2-1	once	CASSQDALNEQFF	TGCGCCAGCAGCCAAGACGCTCTCAATGAGCAGTTCTTC
TRBV4-2	TRBD2	TRBJ2-1	.	CASSQPTPGLATIGSHNEQFF	TGTGCCAGCAGCCAACCAACGCCGGGACTAGCGACAATCGGTTCCCACAATGAGCAGTTCTTC
TRBV24-1	TRBD2	TRBJ2-1	.	CATSDPGLAGNNEQFF	TGTGCCACCAGTGACCCGGGACTAGCGGGGAACAATGAGCAGTTCTTC
TRBV9	.	TRBJ2-7	once	CATEPGHRSSYEQYF	TGTGCCACCGAACCGGGACACCGCAGCTCCTACGAGCAGTACTTC
TRBV2	.	TRBJ2-3	.	CASSRDTDTQYF	TGTGCCAGCAGTCGGGACACAGATACGCAGTATTTT
TRBV19	TRBD1	TRBJ1-2	.	CASSIGQGGFYGYTF	TGTGCCAGTAGTATAGGACAGGGCGGCTTTTATGGCTACACCTTC
TRBV11-3	.	TRBJ2-1	.	CASKSSRGQDEQFF	TGTGCCAGCAAATCGAGCCGGGGGCAGGATGAGCAGTTCTTC
TRBV27	.	TRBJ2-7	.	CASSLRGQGYEQYF	TGTGCCAGCAGTTTACGTGGTCAGGGGTACGAGCAGTACTTC
TRBV14	TRBD1	TRBJ1-2	.	CASSHRQGYGYTF	TGTGCCAGCAGCCATAGACAGGGTTATGGCTACACCTTC
TRBV19	.	TRBJ2-7	.	CASSSQGPTYEQYF	TGTGCCAGTAGTTCCCAGGGGCCGACCTACGAGCAGTACTTC
TRBV27	.	TRBJ1-6	.	CASSPTGLYSPLHF	TGTGCCAGCAGCCCGACAGGCCTGTATTCACCCCTCCACTTT
TRBV10-2	TRBD1	TRBJ1-1	.	CASSRDRGTEAFF	TGCGCCAGCAGTAGGGACAGGGGAACTGAAGCTTTCTTT
TRBV19	.	TRBJ1-4	once	CASSIGGSSLEKLFF	TGTGCCAGTAGTATAGGCGGTTCTTCACTAGAAAAACTGTTTTTT
TRBV6-5	.	TRBJ1-3	few	CASSIQESSGNTIYF	TGTGCCAGCAGTATACAGGAGAGCTCTGGAAACACCATATATTTT
TRBV28	.	TRBJ2-7	.	CASTPTPSYEQYF	TGTGCCAGCACCCCGACCCCTAGTTACGAGCAGTACTTC
TRBV19	TRBD2	TRBJ2-2	.	CASSIAGRATGELFF	TGTGCCAGTAGTATTGCGGGGAGGGCCACCGGGGAGCTGTTTTTT
TRBV30	.	TRBJ2-1	.	CAWSVKFVGTHNEQFF	TGTGCCTGGAGTGTAAAGTTCGTGGGAACCCACAATGAGCAGTTCTTC
TRBV2	.	TRBJ2-1	.	CASSPPGPSFYNEQFF	TGTGCCAGCAGCCCACCGGGACCTTCATTCTACAATGAGCAGTTCTTC
TRBV7-9	TRBD1	TRBJ2-7	.	CASTPPGDRKSSYEQYF	TGTGCCAGCACCCCCCCCGGGGACAGAAAAAGCTCCTACGAGCAGTACTTC
TRBV2	.	TRBJ1-1	.	CASRVPSSEAFF	TGTGCCAGCAGGGTCCCTAGCTCTGAAGCTTTCTTT
TRBV24-1	.	TRBJ1-5	.	CATSAPGGGHQPQHF	TGTGCCACCAGTGCCCCTGGGGGGGGCCATCAGCCCCAGCATTTT
TRBV7-2	TRBD1	TRBJ2-7	once	CASSLAAGTVGEQYF	TGTGCCAGCAGCTTAGCGGCAGGGACAGTTGGCGAGCAGTACTTC
TRBV3-1/TRBV3-2	.	TRBJ1-1	once	CASSQEGTEAFF	TGTGCCAGCAGCCAAGAGGGGACTGAAGCTTTCTTT